Listed here are 15 T cell receptor beta chains from one sample, sequenced in a study of shared clonotypes between healthy human individuals. Libraries were prepared by immunoSEQ multiplex PCR; TCRdb keeps only in-frame clonotypes and omits some of them. The table shows about 2.3 million clones, with less than 95% occurring only once. Sequenced: naive CD4+ T cells from PBMCs. Subset defined: CD45RA+ positively selected. The receptors were gathered from a man aged 18-30 years in good health. Some clones in this sample may be carry-over from other donors' samples.

This chain connects TRBV5-1 to TRBJ1-1; D possibly corresponds to TRBD1 (5 bases). Trimming took off 4 bases at V and 1 base at J, with 26 bases between the two ends. The CDR3 totals 19 residues. Germline CDR1 reads SGHRS; CDR2 reads YFSETQ. The CDR3 DNA reads TGCGCCAGCAGCCGAGATAAATTTAGGGAGGGGCGAAAGAACACTGAAGCTTTCTTT. As protein: CASSRDKFREGRKNTEAFF.

About this clone itself: Other DNA sequences in the sample encode the same CDR3. V is TRBV4-3 and J is TRBJ1-5, with D possibly TRBD1 on 5 matching bases. The CDR3 totals 13 residues. V dropped 0 bases and J dropped 7 bases, with 7 bases sitting between them. Germline CDR1 LGHNA, CDR2 YSLEER. CDR3 in amino acids: CASSQDGGQPQHF. CDR3 DNA sequence: TGCGCCAGCAGCCAAGATGGGGGGCAGCCCCAGCATTTT.

V is TRBV29-1 and J is TRBJ2-1, with D hard to call. Germline CDR1 reads SQVTM; CDR2 reads ANQGSEA. The ends were cut back, 6 bases at V and 3 bases at J, with 9 bases in the middle. There are 12 residues in the CDR3. The CDR3 DNA is TGCAGCGTCCGCTCTGGCTACAATGAGCAGTTCTTC. Its protein is CSVRSGYNEQFF.

The chain employs TRBV27 and TRBJ2-7; 12 positions match TRBD2. Germline CDR1 MNHEY, CDR2 SMNVEV (reference sequence). Trimming cost V 2 bases and J 3 bases; bases outside gene matches: 8. The CDR3 is made up of 17 amino acids. DNA for the CDR3: TGTGCCAGCAGTTTAAGACTAGCGGGAGAGCCGCGCTACGAGCAGTACTTC. It codes for CASSLRLAGEPRYEQYF.

V and J are TRBV7-3 and TRBJ2-2; 7 nucleotides agree with TRBD1. The CDR3 covers 16 residues. CDR1 and CDR2 from the germline V gene are SGHTA and FQGTGA. J gave up 1 base and V 3 bases, and 5 bases lay outside the gene matches. The CDR3 DNA reads TGTGCCAGCAGCTTCACAGGGGACCTGAACACCGGGGAGCTGTTTTTT. This codes for CASSFTGDLNTGELFF. Full variable domain (outside the CDR3, taken from reference TRBV7-3 and TRBJ2-2): GAGVSQTPSNKVTEKGKYVELRCDPISGHTALYWYRQSLGQGPEFLIYFQGTGAADDSGLPNDRFFAVRPEGSVSTLKIQRTERGDSAVYLCASSFTGDLNTGELFFGEGSRLTVL.

The rearrangement links TRBV5-4 to TRBJ2-1, with D possibly called TRBD1 or TRBD2 (5 bases each). The V end lost 3 bases, the J end lost 8 bases, and 12 bases lay between the germline ends. The CDR3 covers 13 residues. Germline CDR1 reads SGHNT; CDR2 reads YYREEE (reference sequence). The CDR3 spells CASSYLRDHEQFF. In DNA, the CDR3 is TGTGCCAGCAGCTATCTCCGGGACCATGAGCAGTTCTTC.

As DNA, the CDR3 is TGTGCCAGCACTCGCGGACAGGGGAATTTAGAGACCCAGTACTTC. This translates into CASTRGQGNLETQYF. The V call is TRBV9, the J call TRBJ2-5; 9 nucleotides agree with TRBD1. The CDR3 has 15 residues. Unmatched junction bases numbered 10, after V lost 6 bases and J lost 4 bases. Germline CDR1 is SGDLS and CDR2 is YYNGEE.

V is TRBV9 and J is TRBJ2-7; TRBD2 agrees at 14 bases. CDR1 is SGDLS, CDR2 YYNGEE, per germline. The CDR3 is 17 amino acids. Trimming took 4 bases from V and 4 from J; bases not matched to a gene: 10. The chain's CDR3 is CASSRNSGTSGSYEQYF. The CDR3 coding sequence is TGTGCCAGCAGCAGGAATTCCGGGACTAGCGGGAGTTACGAGCAGTACTTC. Using reference TRBV9 and TRBJ2-7 for the parts outside the CDR3, the full variable domain is DSGVTQTPKHLITATGQRVTLRCSPRSGDLSVYWYQQSLDQGLQFLIQYYNGEERAKGNILERFSAQQFPDLHSELNLSSLELGDSALYFCASSRNSGTSGSYEQYFGPGTRLTVT.

The V gene is TRBV19, the J gene TRBJ2-3; D may be TRBD1 (6 bases). Trimming pared 3 bases from V and 1 base from J, leaving 14 bases between. The germline V gene has CDR1 LNHDA and CDR2 SQIVND (reference sequence). The CDR3 has 16 amino acids. In nucleotides, the CDR3 is TGTGCCAGTAGTATTTCGTTGTACAGGGGCACAGATACGCAGTATTTT. Its translation: CASSISLYRGTDTQYF.

This rearrangement joins TRBV5-1 to TRBJ2-3; TRBD2 matches at 9 bases. The CDR3 sequence is 17 residues long. The germline V gene encodes CDR1 SGHRS and CDR2 YFSETQ. Trimming at V came to 4 bases and at J to 1 base, leaving 10 bases not matched to a gene. The CDR3 bases are TGCGCCAGCAGCCGCGGGCCGGCGGGAGGGGGCACAGATACGCAGTATTTT. Amino acids: CASSRGPAGGGTDTQYF.

J is TRBJ2-3 and V is TRBV27; D gene uncertain. V lost 5 bases and J 2 bases, leaving 8 bases between the germline ends. Germline V CDR1 and CDR2: MNHEY, SMNVEV (reference sequence). The CDR3 covers 13 residues. CDR3 loop: CASSGLPTDTQYF. The CDR3 region has the DNA TGTGCCAGCAGTGGGCTCCCCACAGATACGCAGTATTTT.

In its sample, this clone was seen a few times. The rearrangement links TRBV20-1 to TRBJ1-1; no firm D call. The CDR3 spans 10 residues. Germline values: CDR1 DFQATT, CDR2 SNEGSKA (reference sequence). V lost 6 bases and J 11 bases, leaving 13 bases between the germline ends. This chain's CDR3 is CSASGLGAFF. The CDR3 nucleotides read TGCAGTGCCTCGGGCCTGGGGGCTTTCTTT.

This clone was detected once. V gene TRBV11-2 combines with J gene TRBJ1-2; D perhaps matches TRBD1 (5 bases). Germline CDR1 SGHAT, CDR2 FQNNGV. This CDR3 is 16 amino acids long. Trimming removed 2 bases from V and 6 bases from J, with 19 bases in between. CDR3 region: CASSLPQVRLDDGYTF. CDR3 DNA sequence: TGTGCCAGCAGCTTACCACAGGTTCGTCTTGATGATGGCTACACCTTC.

V is TRBV4-1 and J is TRBJ1-2; possibly TRBD1 for D (5 bases). Per the germline V gene, CDR1 is MGHRA and CDR2 is YSYEKL. The V end lost 3 bases, the J end lost 8 bases, and 13 bases lay between the germline ends. This CDR3 comprises 13 residues. The CDR3 nucleotides read TGCGCCAGCAGCCATAGGTCTGAGGGGGGCTACACCTTC. Translation: CASSHRSEGGYTF.

The rearrangement joins TRBV27 to TRBJ1-5, with a possible D match to TRBD1 (5 bases). V shed 6 bases and J shed 0 bases, with 15 bases lying between them. The CDR3 is made up of 16 amino acids. Germline V CDR1 and CDR2: MNHEY, SMNVEV (reference sequence). As DNA, the CDR3 is TGTGCCAGCAGGACCCTCGGACAATATAGCAATCAGCCCCAGCATTTT. Translated: CASRTLGQYSNQPQHF.